The T cell receptor (beta chain) described here comes from a study of T cell repertoires in cytomegalovirus infection. Per germline, CDR1 MNHEY and CDR2 SVGEGT. The V and J ends lost 7 bases and 5 bases, in that order; junction bases with no gene match: 11. This CDR3 spans 14 amino acids. This clonotype was detected ten times or more. Its antigen is undetermined. Study results and limitations: It was HLA-C-restricted CMV-specific TCR beta clonotypes that dominated the response ex vivo. Accumulated public TCR beta family frequency recognized individuals carrying CMV together with the relevant HLA.

TCRdb re-derived calls from the reads in MiXCR, one entry per CDR3 protein. The data show some 200,000 distinct CDR3 sequences, under 25% seen once. The receptor was derived from a human donor in good health (CMV status not recorded). Some clones in this sample may be carry-over from other donors' samples. Input material: PBMCs. This chain joins TRBV6-2 or TRBV6-3 and TRBJ2-7, with TRBD1 matching over 7 bases. CDR3 sequence (DNA): TGTGCCAGCACGAGGGACAGCAAGTCCCACGAGCAGTACTTC. Translation gives CASTRDSKSHEQYF.